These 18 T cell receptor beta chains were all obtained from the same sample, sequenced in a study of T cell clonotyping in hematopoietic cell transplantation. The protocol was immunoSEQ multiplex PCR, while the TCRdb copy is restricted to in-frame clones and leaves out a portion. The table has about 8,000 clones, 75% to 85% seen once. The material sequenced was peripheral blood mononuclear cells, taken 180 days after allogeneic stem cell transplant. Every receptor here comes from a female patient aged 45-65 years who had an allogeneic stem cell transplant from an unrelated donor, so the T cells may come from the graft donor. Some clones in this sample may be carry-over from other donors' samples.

The CDR3 loop is CASSLALENTEAFF. CDR3 sequence (DNA): TGTGCCAGCAGCTTGGCCTTGGAGAACACTGAAGCTTTCTTT. This chain links TRBV5-4 with TRBJ1-1; D not resolved. Trimming left V 0 bases short and J 1 base short, with 7 bases between. CDR1 and CDR2 (germline): SGHNT, YYREEE (reference sequence). This CDR3 comprises 14 residues. The full variable domain, its missing parts supplied by reference TRBV5-4 and TRBJ1-1, is ETGVTQSPTHLIKTRGQQVTLRCSSQSGHNTVSWYQQALGQGPQFIFQYYREEENGRGNFPPRFSGLQFPNYSSELNVNALELDDSALYLCASSLALENTEAFFGQGTRLTVV.

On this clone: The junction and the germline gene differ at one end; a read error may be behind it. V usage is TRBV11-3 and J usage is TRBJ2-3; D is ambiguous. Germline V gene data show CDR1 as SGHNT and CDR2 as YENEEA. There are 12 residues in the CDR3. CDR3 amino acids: CAGSLGSDTQYF. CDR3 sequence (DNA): TGTGCCGGCAGCTTAGGGTCAGATACGCAGTATTTT.

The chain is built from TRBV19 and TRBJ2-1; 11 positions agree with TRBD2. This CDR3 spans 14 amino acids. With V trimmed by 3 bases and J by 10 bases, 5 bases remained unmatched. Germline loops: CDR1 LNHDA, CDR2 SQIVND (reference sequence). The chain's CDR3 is CASSILAGGGEQFF. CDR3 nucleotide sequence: TGTGCCAGTAGTATCCTAGCGGGAGGTGGCGAGCAGTTCTTC.

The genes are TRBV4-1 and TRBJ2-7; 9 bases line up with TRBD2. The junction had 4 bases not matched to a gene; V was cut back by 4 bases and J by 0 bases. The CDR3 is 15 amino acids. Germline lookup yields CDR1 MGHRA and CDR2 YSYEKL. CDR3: CASSPTSGISYEQYF. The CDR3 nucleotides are TGCGCCAGCAGCCCGACTAGCGGAATCTCCTACGAGCAGTACTTC.

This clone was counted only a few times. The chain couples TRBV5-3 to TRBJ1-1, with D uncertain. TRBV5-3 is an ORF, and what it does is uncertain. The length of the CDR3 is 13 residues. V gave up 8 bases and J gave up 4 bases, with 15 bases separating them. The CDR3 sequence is CASAPWGPTEAFF. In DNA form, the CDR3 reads TGTGCCAGCGCCCCCTGGGGTCCCACTGAAGCTTTCTTT.

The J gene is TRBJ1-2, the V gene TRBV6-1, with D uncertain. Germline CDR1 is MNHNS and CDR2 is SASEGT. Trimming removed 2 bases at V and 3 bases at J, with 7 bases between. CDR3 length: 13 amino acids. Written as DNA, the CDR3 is TGTGCCAGCAGTGAATCCCAGCACTATGGCTACACCTTC. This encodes CASSESQHYGYTF.

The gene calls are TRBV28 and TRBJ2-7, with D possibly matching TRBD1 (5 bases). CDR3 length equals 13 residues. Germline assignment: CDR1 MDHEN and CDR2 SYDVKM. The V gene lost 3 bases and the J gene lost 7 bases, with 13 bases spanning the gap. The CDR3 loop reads CASSFSGLREQYF. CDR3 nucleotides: TGTGCCAGCAGTTTCTCAGGGTTGAGGGAGCAGTACTTC.

Here the CDR3 reads CASSNPGTGFYGYTF. CDR3 nucleotide sequence: TGTGCCAGTAGTAACCCCGGGACGGGCTTTTATGGCTACACCTTC. V is TRBV19 and J is TRBJ1-2; a possible D gene is TRBD1 (5 bases). Trimming stripped 4 bases from V and 5 bases from J, with 17 bases between. Per the germline V gene, CDR1 is LNHDA and CDR2 is SQIVND (reference sequence). This CDR3 is built from 15 residues.

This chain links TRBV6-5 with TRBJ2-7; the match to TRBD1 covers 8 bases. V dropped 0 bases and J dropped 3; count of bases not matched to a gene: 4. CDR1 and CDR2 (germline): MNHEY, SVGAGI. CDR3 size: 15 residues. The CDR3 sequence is CASSYSTGAGYEQYF. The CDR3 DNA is TGTGCCAGCAGTTACTCGACAGGGGCAGGCTACGAGCAGTACTTC.

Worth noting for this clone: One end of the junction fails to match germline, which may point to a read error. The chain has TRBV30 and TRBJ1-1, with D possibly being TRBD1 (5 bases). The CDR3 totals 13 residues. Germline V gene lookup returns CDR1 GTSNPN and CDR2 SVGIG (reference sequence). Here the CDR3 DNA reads TGTGCCTGGAGTGTGGGACCCAACACTGAAGCTTCCTTT. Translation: CAWSVGPNTEASF.

The CDR3 loop is CASSIGQGQYF. The CDR3 nucleotides read TGTGCCAGCAGCATTGGACAGGGGCAGTACTTC. The chain carries TRBV7-9 and TRBJ2-7; 8 nucleotides align to TRBD1. With V trimmed by 5 bases and J by 9 bases, 3 bases remained unmatched. The germline V gene encodes CDR1 SEHNR and CDR2 FQNEAQ (reference sequence). CDR3 length: 11 residues.

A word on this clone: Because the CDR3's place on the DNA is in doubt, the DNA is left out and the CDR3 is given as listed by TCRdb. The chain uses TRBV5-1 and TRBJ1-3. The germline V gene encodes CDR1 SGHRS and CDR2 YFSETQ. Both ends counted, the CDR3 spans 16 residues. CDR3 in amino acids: CASSFGSGGSGNTIYF.

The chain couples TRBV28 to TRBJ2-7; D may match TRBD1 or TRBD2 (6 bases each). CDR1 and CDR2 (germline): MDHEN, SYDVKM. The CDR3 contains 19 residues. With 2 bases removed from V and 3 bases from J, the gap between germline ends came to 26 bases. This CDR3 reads CASSLDLGGAKGAGYEQYF. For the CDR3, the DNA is TGTGCCAGCAGTTTAGATTTGGGGGGCGCAAAGGGAGCGGGCTACGAGCAGTACTTC.

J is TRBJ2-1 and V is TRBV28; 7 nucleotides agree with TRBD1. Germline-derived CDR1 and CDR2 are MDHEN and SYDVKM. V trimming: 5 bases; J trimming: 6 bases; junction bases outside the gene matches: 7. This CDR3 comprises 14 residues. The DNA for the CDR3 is TGTGCCAGCAGTAAAAGAGACAGGGTCAATGAGCAGTTCTTC. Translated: CASSKRDRVNEQFF.

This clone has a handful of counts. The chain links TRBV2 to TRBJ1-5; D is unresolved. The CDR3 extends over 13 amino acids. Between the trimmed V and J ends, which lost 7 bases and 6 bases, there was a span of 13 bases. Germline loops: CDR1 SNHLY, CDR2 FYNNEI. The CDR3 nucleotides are TGTGCCAGCACCGATATCGTTGGTCAGCCCCAGCATTTT. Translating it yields CASTDIVGQPQHF.

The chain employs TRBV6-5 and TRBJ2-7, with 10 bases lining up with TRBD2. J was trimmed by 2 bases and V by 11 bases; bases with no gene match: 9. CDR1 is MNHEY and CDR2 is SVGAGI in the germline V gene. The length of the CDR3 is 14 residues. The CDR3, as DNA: TGTGCCGCGGCCCCTAGCGGGGGAACCTACGAGCAGTACTTC. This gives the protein CAAAPSGGTYEQYF.

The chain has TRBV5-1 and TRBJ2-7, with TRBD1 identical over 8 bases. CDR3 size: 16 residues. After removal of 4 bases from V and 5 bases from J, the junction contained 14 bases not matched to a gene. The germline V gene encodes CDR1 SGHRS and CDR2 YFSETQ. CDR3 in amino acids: CASSPRQGLTNDEQYF. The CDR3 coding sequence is TGCGCCAGCAGCCCAAGACAGGGGCTGACCAACGACGAGCAGTACTTC.

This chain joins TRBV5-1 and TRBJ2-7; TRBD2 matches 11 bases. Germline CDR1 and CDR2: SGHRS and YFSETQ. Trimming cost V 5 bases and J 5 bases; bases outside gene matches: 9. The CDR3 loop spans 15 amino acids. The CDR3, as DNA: TGCGCCAGCAGTCGTCTAGCGGGGGGTGTCGACGAGCAGTACTTC. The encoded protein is CASSRLAGGVDEQYF.